A single sample is the source of the 17 T cell receptor beta chains below, sequenced in a study of human versus mouse CDR3 diversity and MHC coevolution. Repertoires were generated with immunoSEQ multiplex PCR, while TCRdb's copy carries only in-frame clones and drops some. The sample contains about 77,000 clones, around 93% of which appear only once. The source material was naive CD4+ T cells from blood. As to subset: CD45RO-negative CD62L-positive naive CD4 T cells. These receptors were collected from a person aged 25 to 75 in good health.

V gene TRBV2 combines with J gene TRBJ1-2; no firm D call. This CDR3 spans 12 amino acids. The V gene's germline CDR1 is SNHLY and CDR2 FYNNEI. Trimming cost V 3 bases and J 4 bases, with 6 bases left between them. CDR3 loop: CASSDRSYGYTF. In nucleotides, the CDR3 is TGTGCCAGCAGTGATCGGTCCTATGGCTACACCTTC. Supplemented by reference TRBV2 and TRBJ1-2, the full variable domain reads EPEVTQTPSHQVTQMGQEVILRCVPISNHLYFYWYRQILGQKVEFLVSFYNNEISEKSEIFDDQFSVERPDGSNFTLKIRSTKLEDSAMYFCASSDRSYGYTFGSGTRLTVV.

This clone has more than one count but fewer than ten. The chain is built from TRBV10-3 and TRBJ1-2; D remains ambiguous. The CDR3 has 12 residues. V shed 0 bases and J shed 14 bases, with 13 bases lying between them. The germline CDR1 and CDR2 sequences are ENHRY and SYGVKD. Written as DNA, the CDR3 is TGTGCCATCAGTGAGTCATCCGAGGTATTGACCTTC. Protein: CAISESSEVLTF.

The chain joins TRBV19 to TRBJ2-7; the match to TRBD2 covers 10 bases. Germline trimming cut 8 bases from V and 2 bases from J; bases unmatched to any gene: 9. This CDR3 contains 15 residues. CDR1 is LNHDA and CDR2 is SQIVND in the germline V gene (reference sequence). The CDR3 nucleotides are TGTGCCAGTCGTCGGACTAGCGGAGGGACCTACGAGCAGTACTTC. Translated: CASRRTSGGTYEQYF.

The CDR3 bases are TGCGCCAGCAGCCGCATGGGGACAGAATACAATGAGCAGTTCTTC. It specifies CASSRMGTEYNEQFF. The chain has TRBV5-1 and TRBJ2-1, with TRBD1 matching 7 bases. Trimming at V came to 4 bases and at J to 4 bases, leaving 8 bases not matched to a gene. CDR1 is SGHRS and CDR2 is YFSETQ in the germline V gene. There are 15 residues in the CDR3.

The chain employs TRBV6-1 and TRBJ2-2; D not resolved. Germline V gene lookup returns CDR1 MNHNS and CDR2 SASEGT. Trimming took 6 bases from V and 5 from J, leaving 13 bases between them. The CDR3 contains 14 residues. In nucleotides, the CDR3 is TGTGCCAGCAGGTCACTGATTGTGACCGGGGAGCTGTTTTTT. Encoded protein: CASRSLIVTGELFF.

This rearrangement joins TRBV5-6 to TRBJ1-2; 7 nucleotides align to TRBD1. CDR1 SGHDT and CDR2 YYEEEE come from the germline V gene. V gave up 1 base and J gave up 8 bases; unmatched junction bases: 8. The CDR3 covers 14 residues. The CDR3 DNA reads TGTGCCAGCAGCTTGAACAGGGGCTTCGGCGGCTACACCTTC. It specifies CASSLNRGFGGYTF. The full variable domain, rest sourced from reference TRBV5-6 and TRBJ1-2, is DAGVTQSPTHLIKTRGQQVTLRCSPKSGHDTVSWYQQALGQGPQFIFQYYEEEERQRGNFPDRFSGHQFPNYSSELNVNALLLGDSALYLCASSLNRGFGGYTFGSGTRLTVV.

This chain joins TRBV14 and TRBJ2-1; maybe TRBD1 (5 bases). V lost 4 bases, J lost 9 bases, and 7 bases lay in between. Germline-derived CDR1 and CDR2 are SGHDN and FVKESK. The CDR3 spans 11 residues. This CDR3 is CASSPRGEQFF. The CDR3 region has the DNA TGTGCCAGCAGCCCAAGGGGTGAGCAGTTCTTC.

The V and J genes are TRBV7-2 and TRBJ2-3; 7 positions agree with TRBD2. The CDR3 contains 15 residues. Trimming at V came to 3 bases and at J to 1 base, leaving 4 bases not matched to a gene. Germline CDR1 and CDR2: SGHTA and FQGNSA. The CDR3 loop reads CASSFRLAGTDTQYF. CDR3 sequence (DNA): TGTGCCAGCAGCTTCCGACTAGCTGGCACAGATACGCAGTATTTT.

This rearrangement joins TRBV19 to TRBJ1-1; tentatively, D is TRBD1 (6 bases). The V gene's germline CDR1 is LNHDA and CDR2 SQIVND (reference sequence). The CDR3 is made up of 16 amino acids. The V and J ends lost 6 bases and 0 bases respectively, with 17 bases between them. The CDR3 DNA follows: TGTGCCAGTAGCGCCACCGGGGGGGGCTTGAACACTGAAGCTTTCTTT. Its protein product is CASSATGGGLNTEAFF.

The V and J genes are TRBV7-3 and TRBJ2-5; 8 bases match TRBD2. V shed 4 bases, J shed 5 bases, and the junction held 9 bases outside the gene matches. In germline, CDR1 is SGHTA, CDR2 FQGTGA. The CDR3 length is 15 residues. The CDR3 sequence is CASSSYPGGAETQYF. The DNA of the CDR3 is TGTGCCAGCAGCTCCTACCCGGGGGGGGCGGAGACCCAGTACTTC.

This sequence joins TRBV15 and TRBJ1-2; D is unresolved. The germline CDR1 and CDR2 sequences are LNHNV and YYDKDF (reference sequence). This CDR3 contains 13 residues. The ends were cut back, 1 base at V and 7 bases at J, with 10 bases in the middle. The CDR3 nucleotides read TGTGCCACCAGCAGAGTACCCCTCGGTGGCTACACCTTC. It yields the protein CATSRVPLGGYTF.

This clone has only a few counts. This chain uses TRBV7-8 with TRBJ1-4; 7 positions match TRBD1. In germline, CDR1 is SGHVS, CDR2 FQNEAQ. The V gene end was trimmed by 5 bases and the J gene end by 4 bases; junction bases not matched to a gene: 10. CDR3 length equals 16 residues. The CDR3 protein is CASSPRRTGDNEKLFF. CDR3 sequence (DNA): TGTGCCAGCAGCCCCCGGAGGACAGGCGATAATGAAAAACTGTTTTTT.

The gene calls are TRBV28 and TRBJ1-2, with 8 nucleotides matching TRBD1. V was clipped by 5 bases and J by 4 bases; unmatched bases: 6. Germline CDR1 MDHEN, CDR2 SYDVKM. This CDR3 is built from 14 residues. CDR3 residues: CASSPRTGIYGYTF. DNA of the CDR3: TGTGCCAGCAGTCCCAGGACAGGGATCTATGGCTACACCTTC.

The chain carries TRBV6-1 and TRBJ2-2, with D perhaps TRBD1 (6 bases). This CDR3 has 18 amino acids. Trimming stripped 4 bases from V and 0 bases from J, with 18 bases between. Per the germline V gene, CDR1 is MNHNS and CDR2 is SASEGT. This CDR3 is CASSVWYTGTSNTGELFF. The CDR3 nucleotides are TGTGCCAGCAGTGTTTGGTATACCGGGACATCGAACACCGGGGAGCTGTTTTTT.

The chain has TRBV10-3 and TRBJ2-3; D unclear. V was trimmed by 3 bases and J by 4 bases, leaving 14 bases between them. Germline CDR1 is ENHRY and CDR2 is SYGVKD. The CDR3 spans 15 residues. The CDR3 DNA follows: TGTGCCATCAGTGAACCCCACCCCACAGCAGATACGCAGTATTTT. Translation: CAISEPHPTADTQYF.

CDR3 amino acids: CASSLEPITDTQYF. The DNA of the CDR3 is TGCGCCAGCAGCTTGGAGCCTATCACAGATACGCAGTATTTT. The V and J genes are TRBV5-1 and TRBJ2-3; D gene uncertain. Trimming stripped 0 bases from V and 2 bases from J, with 7 bases between. Germline V gene lookup returns CDR1 SGHRS and CDR2 YFSETQ. The CDR3 spans 14 residues. The variable domain in full, with the rest retrieved from reference TRBV5-1 and TRBJ2-3, is KAGVTQTPRYLIKTRGQQVTLSCSPISGHRSVSWYQQTPGQGLQFLFEYFSETQRNKGNFPGRFSGRQFSNSRSEMNVSTLELGDSALYLCASSLEPITDTQYFGPGTRLTVL.

The chain has TRBV25-1 and TRBJ2-7; 9 positions match TRBD2. Germline V gene sequence: CDR1 MGHDK, CDR2 SYGVNS. V lost 5 bases, J lost 1 base, and 3 bases stayed unmatched. There are 14 residues in the CDR3. The CDR3: CASSQAGGSYEQYF. CDR3 bases: TGTGCCAGCAGTCAAGCGGGAGGTTCCTACGAGCAGTACTTC.